The present TCR beta chain was sequenced within a study of cytomegalovirus exposure and HLA in healthy donors. It was with 60 Vbeta and 13 Jbeta primers that the PCR ran. Generated by immunoSEQ multiplex PCR, the TCRdb table keeps only in-frame clones and is missing some. The data contain about 110,000 clones, over 60% of them singletons. The V gene end was trimmed by 6 bases and the J gene end by 1 base; junction bases not matched to a gene: 2. This CDR3 region has 12 residues. Germline V lookup: CDR1 SQVTM, CDR2 ANQGSEA. Study-wide findings and caveats: The likely explanation for a cluster of highly shared sequence variants was sequencing artifact.

As regards this clone: No antigen is known for it.

The chain employs TRBV29-1 and TRBJ1-1, with 7 bases that match TRBD1. This TCR was recovered from a man between 25 and 39 years old in good health and CMV-seropositive. Material for sequencing was PBMCs. The CDR3 region is CSVGTANTEAFF. The CDR3 DNA reads as TGCAGCGTGGGGACAGCGAACACTGAAGCTTTCTTT.